This entry features one TCR beta chain sequence. Those enrolled in Seattle joined during active infection and were followed longitudinally afterward. V gave up 0 bases and J gave up 6 bases, with 3 bases separating them. This CDR3 has 12 residues. Germline V gives CDR1 LNHNV, CDR2 YYDKDF (reference sequence). This entry comes from a study of blood T cell repertoires in COVID-19. Study-level background: The analysed material was cDNA or gDNA that came from T cells, B-cell-depleted T cells, or PBMCs.

In the original processing: Estimates of nucleated cell counts were drawn from the amplification of reference gene primers. TCRdb's table, derived via immunoSEQ multiplex PCR, lists solely in-frame clones and lacks some. That table is the source of V, J and clone size, and D and trimming were worked out from the DNA. The sample gives tens of thousands of clones, approximately 90% of which show up once; roughly 3.7% is in the top ten. V is TRBV15 and J is TRBJ1-5; D gene unclear. The clonotype was recovered from a man aged 35 to 55 with COVID-19, enrolled during active disease. Sequencing was performed on peripheral blood. CDR3 sequence reads: CATSRDRQPQHF. The CDR3 region has the DNA TGTGCCACCAGCAGAGACCGTCAGCCCCAGCATTTT.